Below are 24 T cell receptor beta chains sequenced from a single sample in a study of cytomegalovirus exposure and HLA in healthy donors. In the PCR, 60 Vbeta and 13 Jbeta primers were used. Sequenced by immunoSEQ multiplex PCR; TCRdb stores in-frame clones only, minus some. The data show approximately 210,000 clones, 82% seen once. Sequenced: PBMCs. These receptors were obtained from a man aged 35 to 55 in good health and CMV-seropositive.

The chain links TRBV18 to TRBJ2-5, with 8 bases identical to TRBD2. CDR1 is KGHSH and CDR2 is LQKENI in the germline V gene. The CDR3 is made up of 14 amino acids. J was trimmed by 2 bases and V by 6 bases; bases with no gene match: 5. CDR3 DNA sequence: TGTGCCAGCTCCCTAGCGGGCCTTCAAGAGACCCAGTACTTC. It encodes CASSLAGLQETQYF.

The chain's CDR3 is CAWTLGLEAFF. DNA for the CDR3: TGTGCCTGGACACTCGGGTTAGAAGCTTTCTTT. This chain joins TRBV30 and TRBJ1-1; unclear D gene. Trimming took 4 bases from V and 8 from J, leaving 11 bases between them. The germline V gene encodes CDR1 GTSNPN and CDR2 SVGIG (reference sequence). This CDR3 has 11 residues.

The CDR3 DNA reads TGTGCCAGCAATCCGGGATCCTTTCATACGCAGTATTTT. This translates into CASNPGSFHTQYF. The chain recombines TRBV6-5 with TRBJ2-3; D perhaps matches TRBD2 (5 bases). The CDR3 consists of 13 residues. CDR1 is MNHEY and CDR2 is SVGAGI in the germline V gene. Trimming took 7 bases from V and 7 from J, leaving 15 bases between them.

V is TRBV5-1 and J is TRBJ2-1, with TRBD2 matching 7 bases. V was pared by 5 bases and J by 2 bases, with 4 bases of the junction left unmatched. The germline gives CDR1 SGHRS, CDR2 YFSETQ. This CDR3 has 14 amino acids. CDR3 loop: CASRSSGTYNEQFF. For the CDR3, the DNA is TGCGCCAGCAGGTCTAGCGGAACCTACAATGAGCAGTTCTTC.

The chain is built from TRBV27 and TRBJ1-1; 7 nucleotides match TRBD1. From germline, CDR1 is MNHEY and CDR2 SMNVEV (reference sequence). Trimming took 5 bases from V and 3 from J; bases not matched to a gene: 3. The CDR3 has 13 amino acids. CDR3 loop: CASSTGQYTEAFF. CDR3 nucleotide sequence: TGTGCCAGCAGTACGGGACAGTACACTGAAGCTTTCTTT.

The chain links TRBV30 to TRBJ1-4; D is perhaps TRBD1 (5 bases). CDR1 is GTSNPN and CDR2 is SVGIG in the germline V gene (reference sequence). The ends were cut back, 0 bases at V and 10 bases at J, with 12 bases in the middle. The CDR3 runs 13 residues. This chain's CDR3 is CAWSVTAGPKLFF. Here the CDR3 DNA reads TGTGCCTGGAGTGTAACGGCAGGGCCAAAACTGTTTTTT. The full variable domain, rest sourced from reference TRBV30 and TRBJ1-4, is SQTIHQWPATLVQPVGSPLSLECTVEGTSNPNLYWYRQAAGRGLQLLFYSVGIGQISSEVPQNLSASRPQDRQFILSSKKLLLSDSGFYLCAWSVTAGPKLFFGSGTQLSVL.

In this sample, this clone turned up a few times. V usage is TRBV28 and J usage is TRBJ2-3, with TRBD2 matching 11 bases. CDR3 length: 17 amino acids. The germline gives CDR1 MDHEN, CDR2 SYDVKM. After removal of 4 bases from V and 2 bases from J, the junction contained 8 bases not matched to a gene. As DNA, the CDR3 is TGTGCCAGCAGTTCCCTCCTAGCGGGGGGCTACACAGATACGCAGTATTTT. Its translation is CASSSLLAGGYTDTQYF.

This clone was seen a few times. This rearrangement joins TRBV5-1 to TRBJ2-2; 11 bases fit TRBD2. The CDR3 covers 17 residues. Germline CDR1 is SGHRS and CDR2 is YFSETQ. With V trimmed by 4 bases and J by 2 bases, 7 bases remained unmatched. In DNA, the CDR3 is TGCGCCAGCAGCCAAAGGACTAGCGGGTCCAACACCGGGGAGCTGTTTTTT. It translates to CASSQRTSGSNTGELFF.

In its sample, this clone was seen once. The chain recombines TRBV7-8 with TRBJ2-7, with D possibly being TRBD2 (5 bases). This CDR3 spans 13 amino acids. Germline lookup yields CDR1 SGHVS and CDR2 FQNEAQ. The V end was cut by 1 base, the J end by 4 bases, with 8 bases between. The CDR3 sequence: CASSLGERYEQYV. The CDR3 coding sequence is TGTGCCAGCAGCTTAGGGGAGAGGTACGAGCAGTACGTC.

This sequence joins TRBV7-6 and TRBJ2-5, with 8 nucleotides matching TRBD1. J gave up 4 bases and V 7 bases, and 11 bases lay outside the gene matches. Germline lookup yields CDR1 SGHVS and CDR2 FNYEAQ. The CDR3 is 15 amino acids. The CDR3 DNA sequence: TGTGCCAGCAAGGAGGCAGGGGGCATGGCAGAGACCCAGTACTTC. This codes for CASKEAGGMAETQYF.

This sequence joins TRBV5-1 and TRBJ2-3, with D tentatively TRBD2 (6 bases). The V gene's germline CDR1 is SGHRS and CDR2 YFSETQ. This CDR3 comprises 14 residues. V lost 5 bases and J lost 6, with 16 bases in between. The CDR3: CASREGSSSDTQYF. CDR3 sequence (DNA): TGCGCCAGCAGGGAGGGAAGTTCATCGGATACGCAGTATTTT.

The chain couples TRBV4-2 to TRBJ2-2; 11 bases align to TRBD2. The CDR3 spans 17 residues. Germline values: CDR1 LGHNA, CDR2 YNFKEQ. The V segment lost 4 bases and the J segment 6 bases; nucleotides outside the gene matches: 10. The CDR3 sequence is CASSPLASGRLSGELFF. In nucleotides, the CDR3 is TGTGCCAGCAGCCCATTGGCTAGCGGGAGGTTGTCCGGGGAGCTGTTTTTT.

The gene calls are TRBV14 and TRBJ2-7; tentative D call: TRBD2 (6 bases). Trimming cost V 6 bases and J 3 bases, with 15 bases left between them. Looked up from germline, CDR1 is SGHDN and CDR2 is FVKESK. The CDR3 extends over 14 amino acids. The CDR3 here is CASSETGTYYEQYF. The CDR3 nucleotides are TGTGCCAGCAGTGAAACCGGGACTTACTACGAGCAGTACTTC.

V usage is TRBV6-1 and J usage is TRBJ2-7, with 9 bases lining up with TRBD1. The trim removed 3 bases at V and 7 bases at J, leaving 10 bases unmatched. In germline, CDR1 is MNHNS, CDR2 SASEGT. The CDR3 has 15 amino acids. CDR3 bases: TGTGCCAGCAGTGATCAGAACAGGGGGCCGCGGGAGCAGTACGTC. Translation: CASSDQNRGPREQYV.

J is TRBJ1-1 and V is TRBV5-1, with 7 bases matching TRBD1. The CDR3 has 14 amino acids. The V gene's germline CDR1 is SGHRS and CDR2 YFSETQ. V was clipped by 2 bases and J by 1 base; unmatched bases: 2. CDR3 bases: TGCGCCAGCAGCTTACGGACAGGGAACACTGAAGCTTTCTTT. It is translated as CASSLRTGNTEAFF.

This clone showed up just once. The chain carries TRBV4-1 and TRBJ1-3; D is possibly TRBD1 (5 bases). The germline V gene has CDR1 MGHRA and CDR2 YSYEKL. V lost 0 bases to trimming and J lost 2 bases, with 14 bases between them. The CDR3 is 17 amino acids. The CDR3 nucleotides are TGCGCCAGCAGCCAAGATTCGATCAGGGATACTGGAAACACCATATATTTT. Translation: CASSQDSIRDTGNTIYF.

This clone appeared a few times. The chain carries TRBV5-4 and TRBJ1-1; D is undetermined. Germline loops: CDR1 SGHNT, CDR2 YYREEE (reference sequence). The length of the CDR3 is 15 residues. V lost 4 bases to trimming and J lost 0 bases, with 13 bases between them. CDR3 sequence reads: CASSKTVLMNTEAFF. The CDR3, as DNA: TGTGCCAGCAGCAAAACGGTCTTAATGAACACTGAAGCTTTCTTT.

The rearrangement links TRBV11-2 to TRBJ2-7; 8 positions match TRBD1. J was trimmed by 4 bases and V by 4 bases; bases with no gene match: 6. Germline V gene data show CDR1 as SGHAT and CDR2 as FQNNGV. CDR3 length: 14 residues. CDR3 residues: CASSYGQGKYEQYV. Written as DNA, the CDR3 is TGTGCCAGCAGCTACGGACAGGGTAAATACGAGCAGTACGTC.

This rearrangement joins TRBV4-1 to TRBJ2-7, with 12 positions matching TRBD1. This CDR3 is 15 amino acids long. Germline V lookup: CDR1 MGHRA, CDR2 YSYEKL. V lost 1 base to trimming and J lost 4 bases; unmatched junction nucleotides: 2. The CDR3 region is CASSQGDRGLYEQYF. The CDR3 bases are TGCGCCAGCAGCCAAGGGGACAGGGGGCTATACGAGCAGTACTTC.

The chain has TRBV6-1 and TRBJ2-1; possible D gene TRBD2, 6 bases. Germline V lookup: CDR1 MNHNS, CDR2 SASEGT. Trimming removed 7 bases at V and 8 bases at J, with 18 bases between. CDR3 length: 14 residues. The CDR3 loop reads CASNGGTHLDEQFF. The CDR3 bases are TGTGCCAGCAACGGCGGGACGCACTTGGATGAGCAGTTCTTC.

The chain links TRBV9 to TRBJ2-3; D gene ambiguous. Germline CDR1 SGDLS, CDR2 YYNGEE. The CDR3 spans 13 residues. V was clipped by 4 bases and J by 0 bases, with 6 bases between them. CDR3 in DNA: TGTGCCAGCAGCCAAATCAGCACAGATACGCAGTATTTT. Its translation is CASSQISTDTQYF.

V and J are TRBV7-8 and TRBJ2-5, with D perhaps TRBD1 (6 bases). V lost 3 bases to trimming and J lost 4 bases, with 12 bases between them. The germline V gene has CDR1 SGHVS and CDR2 FQNEAQ. The length of the CDR3 is 14 residues. CDR3: CASSFGTGRETQYF. CDR3 nucleotides: TGTGCCAGCAGCTTCGGTACAGGGAGAGAGACCCAGTACTTC.

The rearrangement uses TRBV5-6 and TRBJ2-2; D not resolved. The CDR3 totals 14 residues. V was trimmed by 2 bases and J by 3 bases, leaving 8 bases between them. CDR1 and CDR2 from the germline V gene are SGHDT and YYEEEE. CDR3 sequence (DNA): TGTGCCAGCAGCTTAGCCGCCGACACCGGGGAGCTGTTTTTT. The encoded protein is CASSLAADTGELFF.

This clone was counted only a few times. The V call is TRBV19, the J call TRBJ2-3, with 12 bases fitting TRBD1. Trimming removed 7 bases from V and 4 bases from J; junction bases left unmatched: 3. This CDR3 comprises 14 residues. Germline-derived CDR1 and CDR2 are LNHDA and SQIVND (reference sequence). This CDR3 is CASKGTGGADTQYF. CDR3 DNA: TGTGCCAGTAAGGGGACAGGGGGCGCAGATACGCAGTATTTT.